This T cell receptor beta chain stems from a study of blood T cell repertoires in COVID-19. Study-level information: From the United States, Italy and Spain came samples of acute and convalescent COVID-19. T cells, B-cell-depleted T cells, or PBMCs supplied cDNA or gDNA.

Sequencing used immunoSEQ multiplex PCR; TCRdb keeps in-frame clones, though not all of them. The sample records about 32,000 clones, about 86% being singletons. CDR3 length: 14 residues. Trimming took off 0 bases at V and 1 base at J, with 6 bases between the two ends. Germline CDR1 is LGHNA and CDR2 is YSLEER. The material sequenced was peripheral blood. This receptor was taken from a woman at least 80 years old with active or convalescent COVID-19. V gene TRBV4-3 combines with J gene TRBJ1-1, with D unresolved. In DNA form, the CDR3 reads TGCGCCAGCAGCCAAGATGCAGGGAACACTGAAGCTTTCTTT. It encodes CASSQDAGNTEAFF.